The table lists the clone carrying this T cell receptor (beta chain) with many counts. Its antigen is unidentified. This sample was taken from a study of read filtering for tumor transcriptome and immune sequencing. The overall study: Under ten patients were R-ISS I, 16 were R-ISS II, 7 were R-ISS III. Per sample, TCR-region reads ranged about 4.05 to 10.27 million by IR-seq, about 75 to 1,300 by RNA-seq. DNase treatment preceded whole-transcriptome library preparation.

Whole-study results and caveats: Roughly 82% of IR-seq clonotypes had a single read, yet these held around 3.3% of reads.

Germline trimming cut 6 bases from V and 4 bases from J; bases unmatched to any gene: 8. The CDR3 consists of 14 residues. Germline CDR1 is MNHEY and CDR2 is SVGEGT. The library was built from 400 ng RNA with molecular barcoded adaptors for alpha/delta and beta/gamma chains. TCRdb re-called the reads through MiXCR, storing one row per CDR3 protein. The data show around 58,000 distinct CDR3 sequences, about 14% seen once. This clonotype originated in a donor at least 40 years old with multiple myeloma. Sequenced input: a population of CD138-negative cells sorted from bone marrow. The chain couples TRBV6-2 or TRBV6-3 to TRBJ2-5, with 7 bases fitting TRBD2. The DNA for the CDR3 is TGTGCCAGCAGGGACCCGGGGGGTGGAGAGACCCAGTACTTC. Residues: CASRDPGGGETQYF.